Listed below are T cell receptor beta chains from one sample, sequenced in a study of T cells in localized non-small cell lung cancer. Generated by immunoSEQ multiplex PCR, the TCRdb table keeps only in-frame clones and is missing some. This sample carries a few thousand clones, roughly 20% of them seen once, and the ten largest clones take more than 10%. Sequencing was performed on lung tumor tissue, taken before any cancer treatment. Every receptor here comes from a man aged 35 to 70 with stage I lung adenocarcinoma. Both conserved end residues are part of each CDR3. A D gene is named only where the DNA matches it firmly. Clone size is stated in some rows and not others, as once, few, many or a class when expanded.

size	J	D	V	DNA	CDR3
-	TRBJ1-3	-	TRBV6-8	TGTGCCAGCAGTTACTCGGGAGGTGGAAACACCATATATTTT	CASSYSGGGNTIYF
-	TRBJ2-7	-	TRBV6-8	TGTGCCAGCAGTTACTCGAAAGGCGAGCAGTACTTC	CASSYSKGEQYF
-	TRBJ1-2	-	TRBV5-1	TGCGCCAGCAGCTTGGTGCAGGGCAACTATGGCTACACCTTC	CASSLVQGNYGYTF
-	TRBJ1-1	-	TRBV28	TGTGCCAGCAGTTCCAGGGAAGGGAACACTGAAGCTTTCTTT	CASSSREGNTEAFF
few	TRBJ1-1	-	TRBV5-1	TGCGCCAGCAGTTCGATGACAAGAACGAACACTGAAGCTTTCTTT	CASSSMTRTNTEAFF
-	TRBJ2-7	-	TRBV11-3	TGTGCCAGCAGCTCGACGGACGGGCACCACGAGCAGTACTTC	CASSSTDGHHEQYF
medium-sized	TRBJ1-6	-	TRBV4-1	TGCGCCAGCAGCCAGCCCACAGGGCCCAATTCACCCCTCCACTTT	CASSQPTGPNSPLHF
medium-sized	TRBJ2-7	TRBD2	TRBV9	TGTGCCAGCAGCGTAGGGTCTAGCGGACCTTACGAGCAGTACTTC	CASSVGSSGPYEQYF
-	TRBJ1-1	TRBD1	TRBV19	TGTGCCAGTGACAGGGGGGGGATGAACACTGAAGCTTTCTTT	CASDRGGMNTEAFF
medium-sized	TRBJ2-7	-	TRBV6-8	TGTGCCATCAGGGGTCAGGGTAATAACGAGCAGTACTTC	CAIRGQGNNEQYF
few	TRBJ1-1	TRBD1	TRBV28	TGTGCCAGCAGTTCCGGACAGGACGCTGAAGCTTTCTTT	CASSSGQDAEAFF
few	TRBJ2-5	-	TRBV23-1	TGCGCCAGCAGCTTGGCCTGGGAAGAGACCCAGTACTTC	CASSLAWEETQYF
-	TRBJ2-2	-	TRBV11-3	TGTGCCAGCCCCCCAAGAGGGAACACCGGGGAGCTGTTTTTT	CASPPRGNTGELFF
few	TRBJ2-1	TRBD2	TRBV6-8	TGTGCCAGCAGTGGCCTAGCGGGAGGGGGTGATGAGCAGTTCTTC	CASSGLAGGGDEQFF
few	TRBJ2-5	-	TRBV11-3	TGTGCCAGCAGCTTCCTTTCGGGGAAACAAGAGACCCAGTACTTC	CASSFLSGKQETQYF
-	TRBJ1-3	-	TRBV6-8	TGTGCCAGCAGTCGGTCTGGCCCTGGAAACACCATATATTTT	CASSRSGPGNTIYF
few	TRBJ1-1	-	TRBV7-8	TGTGCCAGCAGCCGGAGGGGGTCGCGAGAGGCTTTCTTT	CASSRRGSREAFF
-	TRBJ2-3	-	TRBV28	TGTGCCAGCAGTTCTCCTTATGTTACAGATACGCAGTATTTT	CASSSPYVTDTQYF
-	TRBJ2-7	TRBD1	TRBV19	TGTGCCAGTAGCAGGGGGTCTCCCTACGAGCAGTACTTC	CASSRGSPYEQYF
medium-sized	TRBJ1-5	-	TRBV6-8	TGTGCCAGCAGTGCCCCCCGGCAGCCCCAGCATTTT	CASSAPRQPQHF
few	TRBJ2-1	TRBD2	TRBV11-3	TGTGCCAGCAGCTTGAGGACTAGCGGGTCTAGCTCCTACAATGAGCAGTTCTTC	CASSLRTSGSSSYNEQFF
-	TRBJ1-1	TRBD1	TRBV29-1	TGCAGCGGAGTTACAGGGGGCAGAACTGAAGCTTTCTTT	CSGVTGGRTEAFF
-	TRBJ1-5	-	TRBV5-1	TGCGCCAGCAGGGAAGGACAGAGCAGCAATCAGCCCCAGCATTTT	CASREGQSSNQPQHF
many	TRBJ2-5	-	TRBV9	TGTGCCAGTGGGGGATCCCAAGAGACCCAGTACTTC	CASGGSQETQYF
many	TRBJ2-5	TRBD1	TRBV11-3	TGTGCCAGCAGCCCCGGACAGGACTTTCAAGAGACCCAGTACTTC	CASSPGQDFQETQYF
many	TRBJ2-1	-	TRBV9	TGTGCCAGCAGCGTAGTAGGGGGTCCAGGTGTAGGGGAGGATGAGCAGTTCTTC	CASSVVGGPGVGEDEQFF